These 8 T cell receptor beta chains came from one sample sequenced in a study of T cells of healthy individuals. TCRdb reprocessed the 5' RACE reads via MiXCR and lists one record per CDR3 protein. The sample contains some 85,000 distinct CDR3 sequences, more than 4.5% of which appear only once. Receptors were obtained from a female donor in good health.

The table lists this clonotype with many counts. The chain couples TRBV7-9 to TRBJ2-6, with no clear D. V lost 0 bases to trimming and J lost 0 bases, with 9 bases between them. The CDR3 sequence is 17 residues long. Germline loops: CDR1 SEHNR, CDR2 FQNEAQ (reference sequence). This CDR3 is CASSLALTLSGANVLTF. In DNA form, the CDR3 reads TGTGCCAGCAGCTTAGCGTTGACACTCTCTGGGGCCAACGTCCTGACTTTC.

The chain has TRBV6-6 and TRBJ1-1; 7 nucleotides align to TRBD1. This CDR3 is built from 16 residues. Germline V CDR1 and CDR2: MNHNY, SVGAGI (reference sequence). The J segment lost 6 bases and the V segment lost 2 bases, leaving 12 bases of the junction unmatched. The DNA for the CDR3 is TGTGCCAGCAGTTACGGCCAGGGACAGTTGTTCCCTGAAGCTTTCTTT. It yields the protein CASSYGQGQLFPEAFF.

The V call is TRBV10-3, the J call TRBJ1-2; D may be TRBD1 (6 bases). Trimming took 2 bases from V and 6 from J, leaving 13 bases between them. The CDR3 loop spans 14 amino acids. CDR1 ENHRY and CDR2 SYGVKD come from the germline V gene. The CDR3: CAISENTGRDGYTF. In DNA form, the CDR3 reads TGTGCCATCAGTGAGAATACAGGGAGGGATGGCTACACCTTC.

The chain recombines TRBV6-2 or TRBV6-3 with TRBJ1-1; D possibly corresponds to TRBD1 (5 bases). The CDR3 length is 12 residues. V gave up 5 bases and J gave up 4 bases, with 8 bases separating them. In germline, CDR1 is MNHEY, CDR2 SVGEGT. The CDR3, as DNA: TGTGCCAGCAGTAGGAGGGGCACTGAAGCTTTCTTT. It translates to CASSRRGTEAFF.

V gene TRBV28 combines with J gene TRBJ2-3; D is undetermined. The CDR3 is 12 amino acids. Germline V gives CDR1 MDHEN, CDR2 SYDVKM. V was pared by 8 bases and J by 1 base, with 7 bases between. The CDR3 DNA is TGTGCCAGCCTAGGAGGCACAGATACGCAGTATTTT. Translating gives CASLGGTDTQYF.

The V gene is TRBV7-2, the J gene TRBJ2-1; 7 positions match TRBD2. From germline, CDR1 is SGHTA and CDR2 FQGNSA. Trimming removed 7 bases from V and 3 bases from J; junction bases left unmatched: 9. The CDR3 is 15 amino acids. CDR3 nucleotide sequence: TGTGCCAGCACTCATCGGGGGGTGCTCTACAATGAGCAGTTCTTC. Translating it yields CASTHRGVLYNEQFF. Full variable domain (outside the CDR3, taken from reference TRBV7-2 and TRBJ2-1): GAGVSQSPSNKVTEKGKDVELRCDPISGHTALYWYRQSLGQGLEFLIYFQGNSAPDKSGLPSDRFSAERTGGSVSTLTIQRTQQEDSAVYLCASTHRGVLYNEQFFGPGTRLTVL.

V gene TRBV7-9 combines with J gene TRBJ2-3, with a weak D call TRBD2 (6 bases). CDR1 is SEHNR and CDR2 is FQNEAQ in the germline V gene (reference sequence). The length of the CDR3 is 15 residues. V lost 7 bases and J 4 bases, leaving 18 bases between the germline ends. CDR3 in amino acids: CASKTKEGRADTQYF. CDR3 nucleotide sequence: TGTGCCAGCAAGACTAAGGAGGGGCGCGCAGATACGCAGTATTTT.

This clonotype was detected a few times. The gene calls are TRBV7-6 and TRBJ2-1; D is uncertain. Germline V gene sequence: CDR1 SGHVS, CDR2 FNYEAQ. The CDR3 consists of 13 residues. V shed 4 bases and J shed 5 bases, with 9 bases lying between them. The DNA of the CDR3 is TGTGCCAGCAGCTCCCGAGAAAACAATGAGCAGTTCTTC. Its translation: CASSSRENNEQFF.